This T cell receptor beta chain was identified in a study of blood T cell repertoires in COVID-19. The data were produced by immunoSEQ multiplex PCR, yet TCRdb's version contains in-frame clones alone and is incomplete. The repertoire holds under 200,000 clones, about 85% seen once, with 20% to 30% in the top ten. Sequenced sample: peripheral blood. This TCR derives from a man aged 60 to 75 with acute or convalescent COVID-19.

CDR3 coding DNA: TGCAGCGTTGAAGATCAACGTAGGGGCCCAGATACGCAGTATTTT. Residues: CSVEDQRRGPDTQYF. The chain has TRBV29-1 and TRBJ2-3; TRBD1 is a possible D gene (5 bases). Trimming took off 0 bases at V and 4 bases at J, with 14 bases between the two ends. The germline gives CDR1 SQVTM, CDR2 ANQGSEA. The CDR3 runs 15 residues.